A single sample gave rise to the 21 T cell receptor beta chains below, sequenced in a study of beta chain features in type 1 diabetes. General observations from the study: All four CD4+ subsets of Type 1 diabetes patients contained TCRB CDR3s that were moderately but significantly shorter.

TCRB transcripts that were expressed got sequenced, as all of the isolated RNA had been reverse transcribed. Profiling relied on immunoSEQ multiplex PCR, and the TCRdb table lists in-frame clones only, not all of them. Found here are some 140,000 clones, 9% of them singletons; the top ten hold over 0.6%. These TCRs' antigens remain unknown. The sample comprised central memory CD4+ T cells from blood. Receptors originate from a man aged 25 to 40 with type 1 diabetes.

J is TRBJ2-1 and V is TRBV28; D gene uncertain. Trimming removed 3 bases at V and 5 bases at J, with 11 bases between. Germline assignment: CDR1 MDHEN and CDR2 SYDVKM. The CDR3 consists of 14 residues. This chain's CDR3 is CASSFISGNNEQFF. The CDR3 region has the DNA TGTGCCAGCAGTTTCATCTCGGGTAACAATGAGCAGTTCTTC.

In this sample, this clone turned up a few times. The CDR3 sequence: CAWSAGTGTDTQYF. Written as DNA, the CDR3 is TGTGCCTGGAGTGCCGGGACAGGCACAGATACGCAGTATTTT. The chain combines TRBV30 with TRBJ2-3; 7 bases fit TRBD1. The CDR3 length is 14 residues. Germline V lookup: CDR1 GTSNPN, CDR2 SVGIG (reference sequence). With V trimmed by 1 base and J by 1 base, 2 bases remained unmatched. The entire variable domain, with the rest obtained from reference TRBV30 and TRBJ2-3, is as follows: SQTIHQWPATLVQPVGSPLSLECTVEGTSNPNLYWYRQAAGRGLQLLFYSVGIGQISSEVPQNLSASRPQDRQFILSSKKLLLSDSGFYLCAWSAGTGTDTQYFGPGTRLTVL.

This clone was counted a few times. The CDR3 nucleotides are TGTGCCAGCAGGTACACAGGGGCTGGGGCCAACGTCCTGACTTTC. It encodes CASRYTGAGANVLTF. V is TRBV5-6 and J is TRBJ2-6; 7 positions match TRBD1. The junction had 4 bases not matched to a gene; V was cut back by 5 bases and J by 2 bases. Germline CDR1 reads SGHDT; CDR2 reads YYEEEE. The CDR3 runs to 15 residues.

The chain is built from TRBV29-1 and TRBJ2-5; a weak D match, TRBD2 (6 bases). The J call is uncertain, as TRBJ2-7 better fits the DNA end. This CDR3 is 11 amino acids long. The germline V gene encodes CDR1 SQVTM and CDR2 ANQGSEA. The CDR3, as DNA: TGCAGTGGTCAGGGAGGCTACGAGCAGTACTTC. Its protein is CSGQGGYEQYF.

As for this clone: A read error may account for a junction end that differs from germline. V is TRBV7-7 and J is TRBJ2-5, with D possibly matching TRBD2 (5 bases). CDR1 is SSHAT, CDR2 FNYEAQ, per germline (reference sequence). This CDR3 is 14 amino acids long. In DNA form, the CDR3 reads TGTGCTAGCAGCCCCCAGGTCCGGGGAGAGACCCAGTACTTC. It specifies CASSPQVRGETQYF.

This clone was seen many times. The chain employs TRBV4-1 and TRBJ1-6, with 8 bases lining up with TRBD1. CDR3 size: 15 residues. CDR1 MGHRA and CDR2 YSYEKL come from the germline V gene. J lost 9 bases, V lost 4 bases, and 8 bases had no gene match. The CDR3 is CASSPQDREASPLHF. DNA for the CDR3: TGCGCCAGCAGCCCACAGGACAGGGAGGCTTCACCCCTCCACTTT.

This clone was counted between two and nine times. The J gene is TRBJ1-1, the V gene TRBV19, with 8 bases lining up with TRBD1. Looked up from germline, CDR1 is LNHDA and CDR2 is SQIVND (reference sequence). The CDR3 runs to 14 residues. Trimming removed 5 bases from V and 3 bases from J; junction bases left unmatched: 5. CDR3: CASSQQGGDTEAFF. The CDR3 nucleotides are TGTGCCAGTAGTCAACAGGGGGGGGACACTGAAGCTTTCTTT.

This clone appeared many times. V and J are TRBV9 and TRBJ2-7, with 11 bases that match TRBD2. Germline V gives CDR1 SGDLS, CDR2 YYNGEE. This CDR3 comprises 16 residues. Losses at the gene ends were 0 bases for V and 3 bases for J; bases not matched to a gene: 5. CDR3 amino acids: CASSVAPGTSGYEQYF. CDR3 nucleotides: TGTGCCAGCAGCGTAGCTCCGGGGACTAGCGGCTACGAGCAGTACTTC.

This clone appeared a few times. The germline gene is not matched at one end of the junction; a read error may be the cause. V is TRBV29-1 and J is TRBJ1-2; 8 positions match TRBD1. The CDR3 spans 12 residues. From germline, CDR1 is SQVTM and CDR2 ANQGSEA. In DNA form, the CDR3 reads TGCAGCGTTGTTGGCAGGGGGCGCGATCTGGCCTTC. This codes for CSVVGRGRDLAF.

This clone has a handful of counts. The chain recombines TRBV7-9 with TRBJ2-3; D is perhaps TRBD1 (6 bases). This CDR3 region has 15 residues. CDR1 is SEHNR, CDR2 FQNEAQ, per germline (reference sequence). V was trimmed by 5 bases and J by 2 bases, leaving 14 bases between them. CDR3 amino acids: CASSASRDITDTQYF. In DNA form, the CDR3 reads TGTGCCAGCAGCGCCAGTCGGGACATCACAGATACGCAGTATTTT.

This clone appeared a few times. The rearrangement joins TRBV5-6 to TRBJ1-1, with D hard to call. CDR1 and CDR2 (germline): SGHDT, YYEEEE. V gave up 0 bases and J gave up 7 bases, with 7 bases separating them. The CDR3 extends over 12 amino acids. CDR3 nucleotide sequence: TGTGCCAGCAGCTTGGTTTCCAGTGAAGCTTTCTTT. It yields the protein CASSLVSSEAFF.

This clone was counted between two and nine times. The chain has TRBV6-5 and TRBJ2-7, with D possibly matching TRBD1 (6 bases). The germline V and J ends were trimmed by 0 bases and 3 bases, with 12 bases remaining between them. The CDR3 consists of 15 residues. The V gene's germline CDR1 is MNHEY and CDR2 SVGAGI. The CDR3 sequence is CASSYSGEGHYEQYF. For the CDR3, the DNA is TGTGCCAGCAGTTACTCGGGTGAGGGACACTACGAGCAGTACTTC.

The chain recombines TRBV30 with TRBJ2-1, with 7 bases fitting TRBD1. Looked up from germline, CDR1 is GTSNPN and CDR2 is SVGIG (reference sequence). J was trimmed by 6 bases and V by 1 base; bases with no gene match: 0. The CDR3 sequence is 12 residues long. CDR3 bases: TGTGCCTGGAGTGGACAGGGCAATGAGCAGTTCTTC. Encoded protein: CAWSGQGNEQFF.

This rearrangement joins TRBV5-6 to TRBJ2-5; maybe TRBD1 (6 bases). V dropped 1 base and J dropped 5 bases, with 15 bases sitting between them. Germline CDR1 reads SGHDT; CDR2 reads YYEEEE. The CDR3 extends over 15 amino acids. The CDR3 sequence: CASSLLGAEPETQYF. In DNA form, the CDR3 reads TGTGCCAGCAGCTTGTTGGGGGCCGAGCCCGAGACCCAGTACTTC.

Only a few counts were recorded for this clone. The rearrangement uses TRBV4-2 and TRBJ2-2, with unresolved D. Germline CDR1 is LGHNA and CDR2 is YNFKEQ. The CDR3 loop spans 17 amino acids. The V gene lost 0 bases and the J gene lost 3 bases, with 14 bases spanning the gap. This CDR3 is CASSQESSPSYTGELFF. The DNA of the CDR3 is TGTGCCAGCAGCCAAGAGTCGAGTCCCTCTTACACCGGGGAGCTGTTTTTT.

The chain uses TRBV6-5 and TRBJ1-2, with TRBD1 as a possible D gene (6 bases). The CDR3 contains 15 residues. The V and J ends lost 6 bases and 3 bases respectively, with 17 bases between them. Germline CDR1 MNHEY, CDR2 SVGAGI. The CDR3 loop reads CASSRGTFGHYGYTF. In nucleotides, the CDR3 is TGTGCCAGCAGCCGTGGGACATTCGGCCACTATGGCTACACCTTC.

J is TRBJ2-1 and V is TRBV7-9, with 13 bases matching TRBD2. The germline V gene encodes CDR1 SEHNR and CDR2 FQNEAQ (reference sequence). The CDR3 contains 15 residues. Losses at the gene ends were 5 bases for V and 12 bases for J; bases not matched to a gene: 10. Here the CDR3 reads CASSQTSGGPEVQFF. The DNA of the CDR3 is TGTGCCAGCAGCCAGACTAGCGGGGGGCCCGAGGTGCAGTTCTTC.

This clone showed up just a few times. The chain uses TRBV5-1 and TRBJ1-1; 7 bases agree with TRBD1. The V gene's germline CDR1 is SGHRS and CDR2 YFSETQ. CDR3 length: 14 amino acids. With 4 bases clipped from V and 2 bases from J, the junction kept 5 bases outside the gene matches. CDR3 residues: CASSRQGGNTEAFF. CDR3 nucleotide sequence: TGCGCCAGCAGCAGACAGGGAGGAAACACTGAAGCTTTCTTT.

V and J are TRBV9 and TRBJ1-6; TRBD1 aligns across 9 bases. CDR1 SGDLS and CDR2 YYNGEE come from the germline V gene. The ends lost 1 base at V and 6 bases at J; junction bases unmatched: 2. This CDR3 has 15 amino acids. The CDR3 region has the DNA TGTGCCAGCAGCGTAAAGACAGGGGGTAATTCACCCCTCCACTTT. Translation gives CASSVKTGGNSPLHF.

This chain joins TRBV7-2 and TRBJ2-1, with TRBD2 matching 7 bases. Germline V gene data show CDR1 as SGHTA and CDR2 as FQGNSA. The CDR3 length is 13 residues. V trimming: 4 bases; J trimming: 5 bases; junction bases outside the gene matches: 2. CDR3 nucleotides: TGTGCCAGCAGCTGGGCGGGGGACAATGAGCAGTTCTTC. Amino acids: CASSWAGDNEQFF.

There are a few counts of this clone. The rearrangement joins TRBV28 to TRBJ1-2; D uncertain. CDR1 MDHEN and CDR2 SYDVKM come from the germline V gene. Trimming cost V 6 bases and J 2 bases, with 10 bases left between them. The CDR3 has 13 residues. The CDR3 reads CASRYDTNYGYTF. DNA for the CDR3: TGTGCCAGCAGATACGACACAAACTATGGCTACACCTTC.